This T cell receptor (beta chain) was identified in a study of blood T cell dynamics during melanoma immunotherapy. V dropped 6 bases and J dropped 8; count of bases not matched to a gene: 7. The CDR3 contains 14 residues. Germline V gene data show CDR1 as MRHNA and CDR2 as SNTAGT. Time point denoted: week 3, after first cycle of checkpoint inhibitor. The table came from immunoSEQ multiplex PCR; TCRdb's copy has only in-frame clones and leaves some out. The table shows about 14,000 clones, with just over 85% occurring only once. The table lists this clone with a few counts. This chain links TRBV6-4 with TRBJ2-1; 10 bases align to TRBD2. Sequences were derived from blood, sampled from a patient treated with checkpoint blockade. This TCR was sampled from a human donor with melanoma. The CDR3 is CASSPLAGADEQFF. CDR3 coding DNA: TGTGCCAGCAGCCCGCTAGCGGGAGCTGATGAGCAGTTCTTC.